This TCR beta chain stems from a study of T cell changes during pregnancy in multiple sclerosis. This CDR3 is 14 amino acids long. With 4 bases removed from V and 1 base from J, the gap between germline ends came to 11 bases. Germline loops: CDR1 MDHEN, CDR2 SYDVKM. Profiled with immunoSEQ multiplex PCR; TCRdb holds only in-frame clones, not every one. The sample shows tens of thousands of clones, just over 90% of them seen only once. The starting material was CD4+ T cells from peripheral blood mononuclear cells, obtained before pregnancy. This chain connects TRBV28 to TRBJ2-7, with D perhaps TRBD2 (5 bases). The sequence was obtained from a female donor with multiple sclerosis, enrolled in a pregnancy study. In DNA form, the CDR3 reads TGTGCCAGCAGTTCCTGGGAGCCTTCCTACGAGCAGTACTTC. This sequence encodes CASSSWEPSYEQYF. Based on the CDR3 plus reference TRBV28 and TRBJ2-7, the full variable domain is DVKVTQSSRYLVKRTGEKVFLECVQDMDHENMFWYRQDPGLGLRLIYFSYDVKMKEKGDIPEGYSVSREKKERFSLILESASTNQTSMYLCASSSWEPSYEQYFGPGTRLTVT.